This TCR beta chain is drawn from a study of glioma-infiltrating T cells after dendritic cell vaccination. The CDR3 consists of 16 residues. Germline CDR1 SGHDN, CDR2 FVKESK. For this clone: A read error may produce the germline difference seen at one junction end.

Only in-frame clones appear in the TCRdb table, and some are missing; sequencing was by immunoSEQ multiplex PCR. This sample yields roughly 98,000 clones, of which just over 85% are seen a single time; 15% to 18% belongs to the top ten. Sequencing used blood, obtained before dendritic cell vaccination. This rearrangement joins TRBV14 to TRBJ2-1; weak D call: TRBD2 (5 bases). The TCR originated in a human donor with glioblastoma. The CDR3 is CASSQVGEGSFNEQFF. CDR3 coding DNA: TGTGCCAGCAGCCAAGTCGGAGAGGGTTCCTTCAATGAGCAGTTCTTC.